The 30 T cell receptor beta chains given below trace back to one sample, sequenced in a study of CD8+ T cells in alopecia areata. Extraction and reverse transcription of RNA yielded cDNA as the sequencing template. The table came from immunoSEQ multiplex PCR; TCRdb's copy has only in-frame clones and leaves some out. The data show approximately 160,000 clones, approximately 60% seen once. Treatment in this sample: oral pan-JAK inhibitor, 5-10 mg twice daily. The specimen was CD4+ T cells sorted from blood, collected at week 24, from a patient treated with tofacitinib. The receptors originated from a human donor with alopecia areata.

V usage is TRBV30 and J usage is TRBJ1-1; D gene ambiguous. The CDR3 runs to 13 residues. Looked up from germline, CDR1 is GTSNPN and CDR2 is SVGIG (reference sequence). V dropped 5 bases and J dropped 1 base, with 11 bases sitting between them. CDR3 sequence: CAWLTLKNTEAFF. The CDR3 DNA is TGTGCCTGGCTGACACTTAAGAACACTGAAGCTTTCTTT. Looking up the rest from reference TRBV30 and TRBJ1-1 gives the full variable domain: SQTIHQWPATLVQPVGSPLSLECTVEGTSNPNLYWYRQAAGRGLQLLFYSVGIGQISSEVPQNLSASRPQDRQFILSSKKLLLSDSGFYLCAWLTLKNTEAFFGQGTRLTVV.

The rearrangement links TRBV5-1 to TRBJ2-3, with D perhaps TRBD1 (6 bases). This CDR3 is built from 14 residues. V lost 2 bases and J lost 2, with 9 bases in between. Per the germline V gene, CDR1 is SGHRS and CDR2 is YFSETQ. The DNA of the CDR3 is TGCGCCAGCAGCTTCGGACAGCTCACAGATACGCAGTATTTT. Protein: CASSFGQLTDTQYF.

The rearrangement links TRBV7-8 to TRBJ2-7, with 10 bases fitting TRBD1. The CDR3 loop spans 14 amino acids. In germline, CDR1 is SGHVS, CDR2 FQNEAQ. The ends lost 3 bases at V and 3 bases at J; junction bases unmatched: 2. The CDR3 protein is CASSFRTGGYEQYF. The CDR3 bases are TGTGCCAGCAGCTTTAGGACAGGGGGCTACGAGCAGTACTTC.

The chain employs TRBV29-1 and TRBJ1-1, with no clear D. This CDR3 is built from 13 residues. Per germline, CDR1 SQVTM and CDR2 ANQGSEA. Trimming stripped 0 bases from V and 4 bases from J, with 9 bases between. The CDR3 DNA follows: TGCAGCGTTGAAGATGGCGGAGGCACTGAAGCTTTCTTT. Its protein product is CSVEDGGGTEAFF.

The CDR3 region is CASSQSHRGIGELFF. CDR3 sequence (DNA): TGCGCCAGCAGTCAATCACACAGGGGGATCGGGGAGCTGTTTTTT. The V gene is TRBV23-1, the J gene TRBJ2-2; 8 nucleotides line up with TRBD1. TRBV23-1 is an ORF; its function is uncertain. The ends lost 0 bases at V and 7 bases at J; junction bases unmatched: 4. This CDR3 has 15 amino acids.

The genes are TRBV30 and TRBJ2-2; 9 nucleotides agree with TRBD1. Trimming removed 3 bases from V and 7 bases from J; junction bases left unmatched: 6. CDR1 and CDR2 (germline): GTSNPN, SVGIG (reference sequence). This CDR3 is built from 14 residues. In DNA form, the CDR3 reads TGTGCCTGGAGAAGGACAGGGGTGCACGGGGAGCTGTTTTTT. It encodes CAWRRTGVHGELFF. The full variable domain, completed using reference TRBV30 and TRBJ2-2, is SQTIHQWPATLVQPVGSPLSLECTVEGTSNPNLYWYRQAAGRGLQLLFYSVGIGQISSEVPQNLSASRPQDRQFILSSKKLLLSDSGFYLCAWRRTGVHGELFFGEGSRLTVL.

This rearrangement joins TRBV9 to TRBJ2-2; a possible D gene is TRBD2 (5 bases). CDR1 and CDR2 from the germline V gene are SGDLS and YYNGEE. This CDR3 comprises 15 residues. V lost 0 bases to trimming and J lost 4 bases, with 10 bases between them. The CDR3 reads CASSVELEGTGELFF. CDR3 in DNA: TGTGCCAGCAGCGTAGAACTAGAGGGCACCGGGGAGCTGTTTTTT.

The chain joins TRBV6-5 to TRBJ2-1, with 15 bases aligning to TRBD2. With V trimmed by 8 bases and J by 6 bases, 5 bases remained unmatched. The CDR3 is made up of 15 amino acids. Germline CDR1 MNHEY, CDR2 SVGAGI. CDR3 amino acids: CASRKGLAGGNEQFF. DNA for the CDR3: TGTGCCAGCCGGAAGGGACTAGCGGGGGGCAATGAGCAGTTCTTC.

The chain joins TRBV5-1 to TRBJ2-1; 9 bases align to TRBD1. Germline V lookup: CDR1 SGHRS, CDR2 YFSETQ. With V trimmed by 1 base and J by 4 bases, 3 bases remained unmatched. The CDR3 length is 15 residues. The CDR3 is CASSLMDRGYNEQFF. DNA of the CDR3: TGCGCCAGCAGCTTGATGGACAGGGGTTACAATGAGCAGTTCTTC.

The V call is TRBV5-6, the J call TRBJ2-5, with 8 nucleotides matching TRBD1. Germline V lookup: CDR1 SGHDT, CDR2 YYEEEE. This CDR3 spans 14 amino acids. Losses at the gene ends were 4 bases for V and 3 bases for J; bases not matched to a gene: 5. CDR3 sequence: CASSTRTGKETQYF. The CDR3 DNA is TGTGCCAGCAGCACCCGGACAGGGAAAGAGACCCAGTACTTC.

The chain couples TRBV29-1 to TRBJ2-7; tentative D call: TRBD1 (6 bases). V was clipped by 7 bases and J by 0 bases, with 10 bases between them. In germline, CDR1 is SQVTM, CDR2 ANQGSEA. This CDR3 has 12 amino acids. CDR3 loop: CSATTGSYEQYF. The DNA for the CDR3 is TGCAGCGCGACGACAGGCTCCTACGAGCAGTACTTC.

This clone was detected only once. This sequence joins TRBV29-1 and TRBJ1-3, with D unclear. Per germline, CDR1 SQVTM and CDR2 ANQGSEA. CDR3 length: 14 residues. With 1 base removed from V and 0 bases from J, the gap between germline ends came to 7 bases. The CDR3 sequence: CSVEGQISGNTIYF. The CDR3, as DNA: TGCAGCGTTGAAGGGCAGATCTCTGGAAACACCATATATTTT.

In the case of this clone: The sample carries other DNA sequences with the same CDR3. The V gene is TRBV5-1, the J gene TRBJ2-7; D remains unclear. Per the germline V gene, CDR1 is SGHRS and CDR2 is YFSETQ. This CDR3 is built from 11 residues. With 4 bases removed from V and 3 bases from J, the gap between germline ends came to 5 bases. The CDR3 DNA reads as TGCGCCAGCAGCCTAGACTACGAGCAGTACTTC. Translating it yields CASSLDYEQYF.

This rearrangement joins TRBV2 to TRBJ2-3, with D tentatively TRBD2 (6 bases). CDR3 length: 14 amino acids. V lost 1 base and J 5 bases, leaving 10 bases between the germline ends. Germline V gene lookup returns CDR1 SNHLY and CDR2 FYNNEI. CDR3: CASSEVGGGDTQYF. Here the CDR3 DNA reads TGTGCCAGCAGTGAAGTGGGGGGTGGAGATACGCAGTATTTT. The full variable domain, completed using reference TRBV2 and TRBJ2-3, is EPEVTQTPSHQVTQMGQEVILRCVPISNHLYFYWYRQILGQKVEFLVSFYNNEISEKSEIFDDQFSVERPDGSNFTLKIRSTKLEDSAMYFCASSEVGGGDTQYFGPGTRLTVL.

The rearrangement uses TRBV29-1 and TRBJ2-1, with D perhaps TRBD1 (6 bases). V was shortened by 7 bases and J by 2 bases, with 15 bases between the two germline ends. CDR3 length: 14 residues. The germline V gene has CDR1 SQVTM and CDR2 ANQGSEA. The CDR3 sequence is CSGGQSEAYNEQFF. The CDR3 DNA follows: TGCAGCGGTGGACAGTCTGAGGCCTACAATGAGCAGTTCTTC.

This clone has only one observation. The J gene is TRBJ1-5, the V gene TRBV25-1, with TRBD1 matching 7 bases. Germline lookup yields CDR1 MGHDK and CDR2 SYGVNS. J lost 3 bases, V lost 6 bases, and 5 bases had no gene match. The CDR3 covers 14 residues. CDR3 sequence: CASRQTGLNQPQHF. The CDR3 DNA reads as TGTGCCAGCAGGCAGACAGGGCTCAATCAGCCCCAGCATTTT.

The chain combines TRBV9 with TRBJ1-1, with D possibly matching TRBD1 (5 bases). Germline CDR1 is SGDLS and CDR2 is YYNGEE. Deletions cut 4 bases from V and 6 bases from J, with 10 bases between. This CDR3 contains 12 residues. CDR3 DNA: TGTGCCAGCAGCCCCAGGGCTGCTGAAGCTTTCTTT. Its protein is CASSPRAAEAFF.

This CDR3 reads CSVERLLLRQTQYF. The CDR3 bases are TGCAGCGTTGAACGGCTCTTGCTGAGACAGACCCAGTACTTC. This sequence joins TRBV29-1 and TRBJ2-5; no clear D. This CDR3 is 14 amino acids long. V gave up 2 bases and J gave up 6 bases, with 16 bases separating them. In germline, CDR1 is SQVTM, CDR2 ANQGSEA.

This clone was detected a few times. The chain employs TRBV10-3 and TRBJ1-3; no clear D. The CDR3 loop spans 15 amino acids. The V gene lost 11 bases and the J gene lost 0 bases, with 17 bases spanning the gap. Germline CDR1 and CDR2: ENHRY and SYGVKD. Here the CDR3 reads CAFTETTVSGNTIYF. Here the CDR3 DNA reads TGTGCCTTTACCGAGACTACGGTCTCTGGAAACACCATATATTTT.

The chain couples TRBV9 to TRBJ2-3; D is ambiguous. This CDR3 comprises 15 residues. Looked up from germline, CDR1 is SGDLS and CDR2 is YYNGEE. Trimming cost V 0 bases and J 2 bases, with 10 bases left between them. The CDR3, as DNA: TGTGCCAGCAGCGTAGATGGTAAAACCACAGATACGCAGTATTTT. It translates to CASSVDGKTTDTQYF.

The CDR3 DNA reads TGTGCCAGCAGCTTGGACCTCTCCTACGAGCAGTACTTC. This sequence encodes CASSLDLSYEQYF. The V call is TRBV5-6, the J call TRBJ2-7, with D unresolved. Germline loops: CDR1 SGHDT, CDR2 YYEEEE. This CDR3 has 13 amino acids. Deletions cut 0 bases from V and 0 bases from J, with 4 bases between.

The V call is TRBV7-9, the J call TRBJ1-1; D gene ambiguous. Germline values: CDR1 SEHNR, CDR2 FQNEAQ (reference sequence). This CDR3 is 15 amino acids long. V dropped 5 bases and J dropped 3 bases, with 16 bases sitting between them. CDR3 nucleotides: TGTGCCAGCAGCCCAGGCCCCTTAGGGTACACTGAAGCTTTCTTT. This gives the protein CASSPGPLGYTEAFF.

This CDR3 reads CASSEETQGIRHEQYF. CDR3 DNA sequence: TGCGCCAGCAGCGAGGAGACACAGGGGATCCGGCACGAGCAGTACTTC. The chain recombines TRBV5-1 with TRBJ2-7; TRBD1 aligns across 7 bases. The CDR3 is made up of 16 amino acids. V lost 4 bases, J lost 5 bases, and 15 bases stayed unmatched. Germline V gene sequence: CDR1 SGHRS, CDR2 YFSETQ.

The chain joins TRBV14 to TRBJ1-2; TRBD1 is a possible D gene (5 bases). This CDR3 is built from 15 residues. The V gene lost 2 bases and the J gene lost 1 base, with 11 bases spanning the gap. Germline loops: CDR1 SGHDN, CDR2 FVKESK. The CDR3 nucleotides read TGTGCCAGCAGCCAACTCGGGGGGGTTAACTATGGCTACACCTTC. This encodes CASSQLGGVNYGYTF.

The chain employs TRBV29-1 and TRBJ2-5, with D hard to call. The CDR3 sequence is 10 residues long. Trimming shortened V by 3 bases and J by 9 bases, and 8 bases separated the two germline ends. The germline V gene has CDR1 SQVTM and CDR2 ANQGSEA. The DNA for the CDR3 is TGCAGCGTTGACGAAACGGCCCAGTACTTC. Amino acids: CSVDETAQYF.

This clone was seen repeatedly, ten times or more. This chain connects TRBV7-9 to TRBJ1-6; D is perhaps TRBD1 (5 bases). Germline loops: CDR1 SEHNR, CDR2 FQNEAQ (reference sequence). V lost 0 bases, J lost 7 bases, and 7 bases lay in between. This CDR3 contains 14 residues. The CDR3 bases are TGTGCCAGCAGCTTAGCAGGGGCCAATTCACCCCTCCACTTT. Its protein is CASSLAGANSPLHF.

The chain joins TRBV10-3 to TRBJ2-7, with TRBD1 as a possible D gene (6 bases). V dropped 11 bases and J dropped 6 bases, with 20 bases sitting between them. The CDR3 sequence is 13 residues long. From germline, CDR1 is ENHRY and CDR2 SYGVKD. The CDR3 spells CALSRAGALEQYF. Written as DNA, the CDR3 is TGTGCCCTCTCCCGGGCAGGGGCCCTCGAGCAGTACTTC.

This chain connects TRBV30 to TRBJ1-3, with D unclear. The CDR3 has 12 amino acids. CDR1 and CDR2 from the germline V gene are GTSNPN and SVGIG (reference sequence). The germline V and J ends were trimmed by 4 bases and 0 bases, with 4 bases remaining between them. This chain's CDR3 is CAWILSGNTIYF. The CDR3 DNA reads as TGTGCCTGGATCCTCTCTGGAAACACCATATATTTT.

The gene calls are TRBV29-1 and TRBJ2-3, with 12 bases fitting TRBD2. The germline gives CDR1 SQVTM, CDR2 ANQGSEA. Trimming removed 7 bases from V and 1 base from J; junction bases left unmatched: 6. This CDR3 has 15 amino acids. The CDR3 spells CSAHRLAGGTDTQYF. In DNA, the CDR3 is TGCAGCGCCCACCGACTAGCGGGGGGCACAGATACGCAGTATTTT.

This clone appeared a single time. The rearrangement joins TRBV29-1 to TRBJ1-1; 8 bases fit TRBD1. The V gene end was trimmed by 3 bases and the J gene end by 2 bases; junction bases not matched to a gene: 2. The germline CDR1 and CDR2 sequences are SQVTM and ANQGSEA. The CDR3 is made up of 13 amino acids. CDR3 in DNA: TGCAGCGTTGAGGGACAGGCTAACACTGAAGCTTTCTTT. Protein product: CSVEGQANTEAFF.